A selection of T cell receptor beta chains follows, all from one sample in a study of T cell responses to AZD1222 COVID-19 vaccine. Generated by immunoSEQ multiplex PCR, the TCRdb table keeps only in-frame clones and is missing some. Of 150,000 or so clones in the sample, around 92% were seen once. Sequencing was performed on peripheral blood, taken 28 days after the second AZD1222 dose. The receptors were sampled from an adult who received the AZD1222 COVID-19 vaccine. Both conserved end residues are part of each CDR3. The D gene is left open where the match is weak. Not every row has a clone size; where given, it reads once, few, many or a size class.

CASSHDSNQPQHF TGTGCCAGCAGCCACGATAGCAATCAGCCCCAGCATTTT - TRBJ1-5 - TRBV2
CASSHQTGSSRNYGYTF TGCGCCAGCAGCCACCAGACAGGGTCTTCGCGAAACTATGGCTACACCTTC - TRBJ1-2 TRBD1 TRBV4-1
CATGQGTTAGKLFF TGTGCCACCGGACAGGGCACTACTGCGGGAAAACTGTTTTTT - TRBJ1-4 TRBD1 TRBV6-5
CAISFGQGAGTEAFF TGTGCCATCAGTTTCGGGCAGGGGGCGGGCACTGAAGCTTTCTTT - TRBJ1-1 TRBD1 TRBV10-3
CATSRDNSGSTDTQYF TGTGCCACCAGCAGAGATAATAGCGGTAGCACAGATACGCAGTATTTT once TRBJ2-3 - TRBV15
CASSPRRDREPTKEYF TGTGCCAGCTCACCGCGCCGGGACAGGGAGCCGACTAAAGAGTACTTC - TRBJ2-7 TRBD1 TRBV18
CASSQDLGSSGNTIYF TGTGCCAGCAGCCAAGATCTCGGGAGCTCTGGAAACACCATATATTTT - TRBJ1-3 - TRBV3-1/TRBV3-2
CASSALGNTIYF TGTGCCAGCAGTGCCCTTGGAAACACCATATATTTT - TRBJ1-3 - TRBV25-1
CASSQGLGQEYEQYF TGTGCCAGCAGCCAAGGGCTGGGACAGGAGTACGAGCAGTACTTC - TRBJ2-7 TRBD1 TRBV3-1/TRBV3-2
CASSWGTGGEAFF TGCGCCAGCAGCTGGGGGACAGGGGGCGAAGCTTTCTTT few TRBJ1-1 TRBD1 TRBV5-1
CASSYTGFQPEAFF TGCGCCAGCAGCTACACAGGGTTTCAGCCTGAAGCTTTCTTT - TRBJ1-1 - TRBV5-1
CAISRQGGDQPQHF TGTGCCATCAGTCGGCAGGGCGGAGATCAGCCCCAGCATTTT - TRBJ1-5 - TRBV10-3
CASSPSGVPGTEAFF TGTGCCAGCTCACCCTCGGGGGTTCCCGGCACTGAAGCTTTCTTT - TRBJ1-1 - TRBV18
CATSTVNRGGMDSPLHF TGTGCCACCAGCACAGTAAACAGGGGGGGAATGGATTCACCCCTCCACTTT once TRBJ1-6 TRBD1 TRBV15
CASSITGASYNEQFF TGTGCCAGTAGCATTACAGGGGCTTCCTACAATGAGCAGTTCTTC - TRBJ2-1 TRBD1 TRBV19
CASSPPDRAEYGYTF TGTGCCAGCAGCCCCCCGGACAGGGCTGAATATGGCTACACCTTC - TRBJ1-2 TRBD1 TRBV7-8
CASSLSTGVSYNEQFF TGCGCCAGCAGCTTAAGCACGGGGGTGTCCTACAATGAGCAGTTCTTC - TRBJ2-1 - TRBV5-1
CASSHFRTVNYGYTF TGTGCCAGTAGCCACTTTAGGACAGTTAACTATGGCTACACCTTC - TRBJ1-2 - TRBV19
CASSLFGGNTEAFF TGTGCCAGCAGCTTATTTGGCGGGAACACTGAAGCTTTCTTT once TRBJ1-1 - TRBV7-6
CASRTTGATGAQYF TGTGCCAGCAGAACCACCGGGGCCACGGGGGCCCAGTACTTC few TRBJ2-5 - TRBV7-9
CAWSRNALYGYTF TGTGCCTGGAGTAGGAACGCATTATATGGCTACACCTTC - TRBJ1-2 - TRBV30
CASSLFFAGGTEAFF TGTGCCAGCAGCTTATTTTTCGCCGGGGGTACTGAAGCTTTCTTT - TRBJ1-1 - TRBV11-2
CASSPRLGRGEQFF TGTGCCAGCAGCCCGAGACTGGGGCGCGGTGAGCAGTTCTTC once TRBJ2-1 - TRBV7-3
CASTTGESQPQHF TGTGCCAGCACCACGGGAGAGAGTCAGCCCCAGCATTTT - TRBJ1-5 - TRBV5-5
CASSVGRRVGYNEQFF TGTGCCAGCAGCGTAGGCCGCAGGGTGGGGTACAATGAGCAGTTCTTC - TRBJ2-1 - TRBV9
CASSQDWDGNYEQYF TGTGCCAGCAGCCAAGATTGGGACGGTAACTACGAGCAGTACTTC - TRBJ2-7 - TRBV3-1/TRBV3-2
CASSLDRGGTNEKLFF TGTGCCAGCAGCTTAGATAGGGGGGGAACTAATGAAAAACTGTTTTTT - TRBJ1-4 - TRBV11-2
CASSLGIGEKLFF TGTGCCAGCAGTTTGGGGATAGGGGAAAAACTGTTTTTT once TRBJ1-4 - TRBV2
CASSRQGRDTEAFF TGTGCCAGCAGCCGACAGGGTCGGGACACTGAAGCTTTCTTT once TRBJ1-1 TRBD1 TRBV6-5
CASSMAGSLYQPQHF TGTGCCAGTAGTATGGCGGGGAGCCTCTATCAGCCCCAGCATTTT - TRBJ1-5 - TRBV19
CASSTPPDAYYGYTF TGTGCCAGCAGCACCCCCCCCGACGCGTACTATGGCTACACCTTC few TRBJ1-2 - TRBV9
CASSFWGGPYEQYF TGCGCCAGCAGCTTTTGGGGGGGCCCCTACGAGCAGTACTTC - TRBJ2-7 - TRBV5-1
CASSLEGGPLQQYF TGTGCCAGCAGCTTGGAAGGGGGACCTCTCCAGCAGTACTTC - TRBJ2-7 - TRBV5-5
CASSRNPGRQETQYF TGTGCCAGCTCACGCAACCCGGGACGCCAAGAGACCCAGTACTTC - TRBJ2-5 - TRBV18
CASSLDGQGWNTEAFF TGCGCCAGCAGCTTGGATGGACAGGGATGGAACACTGAAGCTTTCTTT once TRBJ1-1 TRBD1 TRBV5-1
CASSQAPGELFF TGTGCCAGCAGCCAAGCTCCCGGGGAGCTGTTTTTT - TRBJ2-2 - TRBV3-1/TRBV3-2
CASSYPRGRDTDTQYF TGCGCCAGCAGCTACCCGCGAGGACGGGACACAGATACGCAGTATTTT once TRBJ2-3 - TRBV5-1
CASSLWGGRSTDTQYF TGTGCCAGCAGTTTATGGGGGGGCCGGAGCACAGATACGCAGTATTTT - TRBJ2-3 - TRBV28
CASSLAGTGEETQYF TGCGCCAGCAGCTTGGCCGGGACAGGTGAAGAGACCCAGTACTTC - TRBJ2-5 TRBD1 TRBV5-1
CSVERLAGNNEQFF TGCAGCGTTGAACGGCTAGCGGGGAACAATGAGCAGTTCTTC - TRBJ2-1 TRBD2 TRBV29-1
CATSSPGGWGSPLHF TGTGCCACCAGCAGCCCCGGGGGTTGGGGCTCACCCCTCCACTTT - TRBJ1-6 - TRBV15
CASSRTGGAGTEAFF TGTGCCAGCAGTCGGACAGGGGGCGCGGGCACTGAAGCTTTCTTT - TRBJ1-1 TRBD1 TRBV27
CASIGQLALTGYTF TGTGCCAGCATCGGACAGCTTGCTTTAACGGGCTACACCTTC - TRBJ1-2 - TRBV6-6
CASSQDPTSGFDEQFF TGTGCCAGCAGCCAAGATCCCACTAGCGGTTTCGATGAGCAGTTCTTC - TRBJ2-1 TRBD2 TRBV4-2
CASSLLGGIYEQYF TGTGCCAGCAGTTTATTGGGCGGAATCTACGAGCAGTACTTC - TRBJ2-7 - TRBV28
CASSLLTGANQPQHF TGCGCCAGCAGCCTACTTACAGGGGCAAATCAGCCCCAGCATTTT medium-sized TRBJ1-5 TRBD1 TRBV4-1
CAIGSGTGYNEQFF TGTGCCATCGGATCCGGGACAGGGTACAATGAGCAGTTCTTC - TRBJ2-1 TRBD1 TRBV10-3
CASKKQGATNEKLFF TGCGCCAGCAAGAAACAGGGGGCTACTAATGAAAAACTGTTTTTT - TRBJ1-4 TRBD1 TRBV5-1
CASSLLGRVNQPQHF TGTGCCAGCAGCTTGCTGGGCAGGGTCAATCAGCCCCAGCATTTT - TRBJ1-5 - TRBV5-8
CASSQDTGFGEKLFF TGTGCCAGCAGCCAAGATACAGGGTTTGGCGAAAAACTGTTTTTT - TRBJ1-4 - TRBV3-1/TRBV3-2